The 6 T cell receptor beta chains presented below share a single source sample, sequenced in a study of blood T cell repertoires in COVID-19. The protocol was immunoSEQ multiplex PCR, while the TCRdb copy is restricted to in-frame clones and leaves out a portion. The sample shows around 140,000 clones, 70% to 90% of them seen only once. The sequenced material came from peripheral blood. These receptors were taken from a human donor with acute or convalescent COVID-19. The donor label of this sample is uncertain.

As DNA, the CDR3 is TGTGCCAGCAGCTCCACAGGGGGCATAGGGTCACCCCTCCACTTT. Translation gives CASSSTGGIGSPLHF. The chain has TRBV7-3 and TRBJ1-6; TRBD1 agrees at 9 bases. With V trimmed by 4 bases and J by 10 bases, 8 bases remained unmatched. The CDR3 is 15 residues long. From germline, CDR1 is SGHTA and CDR2 FQGTGA.

This sequence joins TRBV10-3 and TRBJ2-7, with 8 bases aligning to TRBD1. There are 14 residues in the CDR3. Unmatched junction bases numbered 6, after V lost 2 bases and J lost 6 bases. Germline V gene data show CDR1 as ENHRY and CDR2 as SYGVKD. CDR3 loop: CAISETTGVGEQYV. CDR3 bases: TGTGCCATCAGTGAGACGACAGGGGTAGGCGAGCAGTACGTC.

This rearrangement joins TRBV2 to TRBJ2-5; 9 bases match TRBD1. The CDR3 consists of 14 residues. The V segment lost 5 bases and the J segment 5 bases; nucleotides outside the gene matches: 6. Germline lookup yields CDR1 SNHLY and CDR2 FYNNEI. The CDR3 here is CASSSDRGWETQYF. In nucleotides, the CDR3 is TGTGCCAGCAGTTCGGACAGGGGTTGGGAGACCCAGTACTTC.

The genes are TRBV5-8 and TRBJ1-1; tentatively, D is TRBD1 (5 bases). Germline assignment: CDR1 SGHTS and CDR2 YDEGEE. Trimming removed 2 bases at V and 0 bases at J, with 11 bases between. The CDR3 is 15 residues long. CDR3 in amino acids: CASSLPGTVNTEAFF. Here the CDR3 DNA reads TGTGCCAGCAGCTTACCCGGGACTGTGAACACTGAAGCTTTCTTT.

This sequence joins TRBV19 and TRBJ2-2; possible D gene TRBD1, 5 bases. Germline assignment: CDR1 LNHDA and CDR2 SQIVND (reference sequence). V gave up 5 bases and J gave up 6 bases, with 7 bases separating them. This CDR3 is built from 12 residues. The CDR3 here is CASSFRAGELFF. CDR3 in DNA: TGTGCCAGTAGTTTCAGGGCCGGGGAGCTGTTTTTT.

The chain links TRBV30 to TRBJ2-5; possible D gene TRBD1, 6 bases. Trimming removed 1 base from V and 5 bases from J, with 17 bases in between. Germline values: CDR1 GTSNPN, CDR2 SVGIG (reference sequence). This CDR3 contains 15 residues. CDR3 sequence: CAWSDRVLDTETQYF. The DNA of the CDR3 is TGTGCCTGGAGTGACAGGGTTTTGGATACGGAGACCCAGTACTTC.